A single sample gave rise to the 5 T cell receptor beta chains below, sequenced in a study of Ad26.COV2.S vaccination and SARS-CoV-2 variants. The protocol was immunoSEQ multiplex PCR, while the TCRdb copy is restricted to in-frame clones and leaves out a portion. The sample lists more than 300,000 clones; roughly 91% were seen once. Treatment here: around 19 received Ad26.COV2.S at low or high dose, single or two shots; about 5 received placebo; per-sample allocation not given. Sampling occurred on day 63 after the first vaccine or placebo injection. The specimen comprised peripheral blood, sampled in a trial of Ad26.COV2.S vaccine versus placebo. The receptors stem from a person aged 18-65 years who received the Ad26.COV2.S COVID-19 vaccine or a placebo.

CDR3 nucleotide sequence: TGTGCCAGCAGAAACGGGGGGGCAACTAATGAAAAACTGTTTTTT. It specifies CASRNGGATNEKLFF. The genes are TRBV6-5 and TRBJ1-4, with a weak D call TRBD1 (5 bases). V dropped 6 bases and J dropped 0 bases, with 11 bases sitting between them. The CDR3 length is 15 residues. Germline loops: CDR1 MNHEY, CDR2 SVGAGI.

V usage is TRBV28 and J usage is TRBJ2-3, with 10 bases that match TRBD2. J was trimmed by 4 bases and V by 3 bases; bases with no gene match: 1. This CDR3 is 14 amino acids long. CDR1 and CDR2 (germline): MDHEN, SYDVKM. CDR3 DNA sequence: TGTGCCAGCAGTTTGAGCGGGAGGGCAGATACGCAGTATTTT. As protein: CASSLSGRADTQYF. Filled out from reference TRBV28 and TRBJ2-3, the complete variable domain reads DVKVTQSSRYLVKRTGEKVFLECVQDMDHENMFWYRQDPGLGLRLIYFSYDVKMKEKGDIPEGYSVSREKKERFSLILESASTNQTSMYLCASSLSGRADTQYFGPGTRLTVL.

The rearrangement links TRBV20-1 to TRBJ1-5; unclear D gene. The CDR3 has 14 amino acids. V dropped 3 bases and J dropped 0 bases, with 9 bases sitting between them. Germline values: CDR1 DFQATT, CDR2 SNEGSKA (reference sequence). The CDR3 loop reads CSASRPYSNQPQHF. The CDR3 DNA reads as TGCAGTGCTAGTAGGCCTTATAGCAATCAGCCCCAGCATTTT.

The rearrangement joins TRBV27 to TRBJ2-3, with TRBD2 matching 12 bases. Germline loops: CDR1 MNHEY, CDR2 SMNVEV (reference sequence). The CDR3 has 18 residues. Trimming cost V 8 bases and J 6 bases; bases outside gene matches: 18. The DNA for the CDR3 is TGTGCCAGCCGCACCCAGGGCGGGCTAGCGGGGGGGACGGATACGCAGTATTTT. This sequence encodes CASRTQGGLAGGTDTQYF.

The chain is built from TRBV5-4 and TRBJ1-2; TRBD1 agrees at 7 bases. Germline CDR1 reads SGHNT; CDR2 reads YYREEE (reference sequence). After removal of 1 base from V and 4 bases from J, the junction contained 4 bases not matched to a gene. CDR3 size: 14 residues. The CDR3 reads CASSLRQGGYGYTF. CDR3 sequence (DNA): TGTGCCAGCAGCTTGCGACAGGGCGGCTATGGCTACACCTTC.